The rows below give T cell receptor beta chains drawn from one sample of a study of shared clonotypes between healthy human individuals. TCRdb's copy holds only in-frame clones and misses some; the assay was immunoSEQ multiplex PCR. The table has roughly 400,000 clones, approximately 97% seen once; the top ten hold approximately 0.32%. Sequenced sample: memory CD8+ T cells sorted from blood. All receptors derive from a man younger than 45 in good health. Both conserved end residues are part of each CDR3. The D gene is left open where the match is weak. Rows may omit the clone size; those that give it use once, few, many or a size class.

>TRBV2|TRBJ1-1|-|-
CASSWDGNTEAFF
TGTGCCAGCAGCTGGGACGGGAACACTGAAGCTTTCTTT
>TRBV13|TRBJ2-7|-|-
CASSRDNSYEQYF
TGTGCCAGCAGCCGGGACAATAGCTACGAGCAGTACTTC
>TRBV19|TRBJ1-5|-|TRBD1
CASSIDPGQGYGNQPQHF
TGTGCCAGTAGTATCGATCCGGGACAGGGGTACGGCAATCAGCCCCAGCATTTT
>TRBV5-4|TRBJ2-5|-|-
CASSLGQETQYF
TGTGCCAGCAGCTTGGGGCAAGAGACCCAGTACTTC
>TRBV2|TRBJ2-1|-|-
CASSEGTAYNEQFF
TGTGCCAGCAGTGAAGGGACAGCTTACAATGAGCAGTTCTTC
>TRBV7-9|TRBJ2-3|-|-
CASGRGTDTQYF
TGTGCCAGCGGCAGGGGCACAGATACGCAGTATTTT
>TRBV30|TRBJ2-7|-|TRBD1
CAWSEGTGVYEQYF
TGTGCCTGGAGTGAAGGGACAGGGGTCTACGAGCAGTACTTC
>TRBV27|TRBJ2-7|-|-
CASSAGTGSYEQYF
TGTGCCAGCAGTGCCGGGACGGGATCCTACGAGCAGTACTTC
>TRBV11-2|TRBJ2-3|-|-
CASSPGRRATDTQYF
TGTGCCAGCAGTCCGGGACGACGGGCCACAGATACGCAGTATTTT
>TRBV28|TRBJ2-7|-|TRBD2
CASGRAWEQYF
TGTGCCAGCGGGAGGGCATGGGAGCAGTACTTC
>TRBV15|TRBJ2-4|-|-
CATRLEATHIQYF
TGTGCCACCAGACTCGAGGCGACGCACATTCAGTACTTC
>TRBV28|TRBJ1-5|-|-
CASSLRTGLSNQPQHF
TGTGCCAGCAGTTTACGAACAGGTTTAAGCAATCAGCCCCAGCATTTT
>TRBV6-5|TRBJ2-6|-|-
CASSYTGSSGANVLTF
TGTGCCAGCAGTTATACAGGGAGCTCTGGGGCCAACGTCCTGACTTTC
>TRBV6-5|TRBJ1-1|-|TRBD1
CASRGTGMNTEAFF
TGTGCCAGCAGGGGGACAGGGATGAACACTGAAGCTTTCTTT
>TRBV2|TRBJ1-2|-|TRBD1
CASDRQGAGRGYTF
TGTGCCAGCGATCGGCAGGGGGCAGGCCGGGGCTACACCTTC
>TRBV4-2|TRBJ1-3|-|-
CASSQDPGAGGNTIYF
TGTGCCAGCAGCCAAGATCCGGGCGCGGGTGGAAACACCATATATTTT
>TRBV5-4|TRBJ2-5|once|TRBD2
CASSPIPSGLAAETQYF
TGTGCCAGCAGCCCCATCCCATCAGGACTAGCGGCGGAGACCCAGTACTTC
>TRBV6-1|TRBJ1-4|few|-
CASSKVGANEKLFF
TGTGCCAGCAGTAAAGTGGGGGCGAATGAAAAACTGTTTTTT
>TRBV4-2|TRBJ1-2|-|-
CASSQFLGQNYGYTF
TGTGCCAGCAGCCAATTTCTCGGACAAAACTATGGCTACACCTTC
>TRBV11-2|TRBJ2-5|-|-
CASSLGGQETQYF
TGTGCCAGCAGCTTAGGGGGGCAAGAGACCCAGTACTTC
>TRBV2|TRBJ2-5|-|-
CASTGGTYQETQYF
TGTGCCAGCACAGGCGGGACGTACCAAGAGACCCAGTACTTC
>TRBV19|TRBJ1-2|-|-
CASSIRSQGTYGYTF
TGTGCCAGTAGTATCAGATCTCAGGGAACTTATGGCTACACCTTC
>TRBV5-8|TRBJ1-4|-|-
CASSFNTGFNEKLFF
TGTGCCAGCAGCTTTAATACAGGGTTTAATGAAAAACTGTTTTTT
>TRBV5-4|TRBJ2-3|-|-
CASSRDSASTDTQYF
TGTGCCAGCAGCAGGGACTCCGCTAGCACAGATACGCAGTATTTT
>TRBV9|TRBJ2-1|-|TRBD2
CASSASGSLNEQFF
TGTGCCAGCAGCGCTAGCGGGAGTCTCAATGAGCAGTTCTTC
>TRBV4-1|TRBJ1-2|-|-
CASSQAGPYGYTF
TGCGCCAGCAGCCAAGCAGGCCCCTATGGCTACACCTTC
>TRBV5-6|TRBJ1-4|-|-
CASSLARGVVEKLFF
TGTGCCAGCAGCTTGGCCAGAGGGGTCGTTGAAAAACTGTTTTTT
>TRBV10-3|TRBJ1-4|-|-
CAISESQQLHEKLFF
TGTGCCATCAGTGAGTCCCAGCAACTCCATGAAAAACTGTTTTTT
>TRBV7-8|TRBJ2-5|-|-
CASSLPRTRIETQYF
TGTGCCAGCAGCCTCCCCCGAACTAGGATAGAGACCCAGTACTTC
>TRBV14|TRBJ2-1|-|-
CASSQSLAAYNEQFF
TGTGCCAGCAGCCAAAGTCTAGCAGCATACAATGAGCAGTTCTTC
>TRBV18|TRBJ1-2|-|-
CASSPVGHGYTF
TGTGCCAGCTCACCCGTAGGGCATGGCTACACCTTC
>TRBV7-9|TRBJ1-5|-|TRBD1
CASTTGAINQPQHF
TGTGCCAGCACGACAGGGGCCATCAATCAGCCCCAGCATTTT
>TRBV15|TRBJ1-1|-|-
CATSRGARARGTEAFF
TGTGCCACCAGCAGAGGGGCCCGGGCCCGCGGCACTGAAGCTTTCTTT
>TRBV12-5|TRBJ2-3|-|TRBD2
CASGKGTSGTDTQYF
TGTGCTAGTGGTAAAGGGACTAGCGGCACAGATACGCAGTATTTT
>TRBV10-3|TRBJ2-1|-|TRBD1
CAIRDRNNEQFF
TGTGCCATCAGGGACAGGAACAATGAGCAGTTCTTC
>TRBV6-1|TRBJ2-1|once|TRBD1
CASSWTGAYNEQFF
TGTGCCAGCAGCTGGACAGGGGCGTACAATGAGCAGTTCTTC